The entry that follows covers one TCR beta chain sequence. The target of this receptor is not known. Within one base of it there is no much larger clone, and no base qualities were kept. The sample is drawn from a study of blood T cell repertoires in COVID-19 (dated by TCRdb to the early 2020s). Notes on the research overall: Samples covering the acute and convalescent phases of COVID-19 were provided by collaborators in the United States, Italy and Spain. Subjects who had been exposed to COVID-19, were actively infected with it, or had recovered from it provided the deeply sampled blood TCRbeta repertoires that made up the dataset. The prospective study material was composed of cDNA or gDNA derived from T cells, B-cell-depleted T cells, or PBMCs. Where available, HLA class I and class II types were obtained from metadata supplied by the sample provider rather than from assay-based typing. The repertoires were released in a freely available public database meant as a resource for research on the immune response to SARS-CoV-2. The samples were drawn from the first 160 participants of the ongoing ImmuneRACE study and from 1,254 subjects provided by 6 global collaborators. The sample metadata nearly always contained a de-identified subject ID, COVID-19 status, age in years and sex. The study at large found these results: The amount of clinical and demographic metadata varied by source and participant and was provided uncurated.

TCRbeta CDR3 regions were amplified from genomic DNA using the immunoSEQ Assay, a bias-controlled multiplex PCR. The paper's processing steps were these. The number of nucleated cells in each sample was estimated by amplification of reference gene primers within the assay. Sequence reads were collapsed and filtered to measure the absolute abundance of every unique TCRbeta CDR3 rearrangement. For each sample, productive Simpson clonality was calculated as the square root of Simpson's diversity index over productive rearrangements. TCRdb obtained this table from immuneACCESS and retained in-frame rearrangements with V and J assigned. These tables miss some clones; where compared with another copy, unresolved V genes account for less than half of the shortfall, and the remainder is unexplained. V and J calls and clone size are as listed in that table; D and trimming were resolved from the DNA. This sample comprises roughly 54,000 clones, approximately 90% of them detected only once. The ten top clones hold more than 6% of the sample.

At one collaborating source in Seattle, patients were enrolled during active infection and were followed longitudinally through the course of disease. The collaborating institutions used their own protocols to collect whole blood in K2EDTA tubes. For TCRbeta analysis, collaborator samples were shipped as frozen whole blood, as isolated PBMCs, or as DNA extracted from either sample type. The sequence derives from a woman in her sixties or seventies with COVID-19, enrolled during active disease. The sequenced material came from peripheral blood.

The DNA sequence is given as TGTGCCAGCAGTCGACTAGAGGCCGGGGAGCTGTTTTTT. This yields the protein CASSRLEAGELFF. The chain employs TRBV13 and TRBJ2-2; 6 matching bases give a weak D call of TRBD2. The CDR3, from cysteine to phenylalanine, totals 13 residues. The retained sequence is limited to the CDR3, 39 bases, with the frame set at the first base. CDR1 and CDR2 are read off the germline V gene (reference sequence) as PRHDT and FYEKMQ. V is shortened by 6 bases, J by 6 bases, and the region joining them spans 11 bases.